These T cell receptor beta chains were read from a single sample in a study of Ad26.COV2.S vaccination and SARS-CoV-2 variants. Some clones are missing from TCRdb's copy, which holds only in-frame ones; the method was immunoSEQ multiplex PCR. This table holds about 350,000 clones, 92% found once. The starting material was peripheral blood, obtained after recovery from COVID-19. These receptor sequences come from a human donor who had recovered from COVID-19. The CDR3 runs from the conserved cysteine through the conserved F or W. A D gene is named only where the DNA matches it firmly. Rows give clone size only sometimes, using once, few, many, or a class for an expanded clone.

CDR3 DNA,CDR3 protein,clone size,J gene,CDR3 length,D gene,V gene
TGCGCCAGCAGTGTTTTCGGACAGGCCTACGAGCAGTACTTC,CASSVFGQAYEQYF,.,TRBJ2-7,14,TRBD1,TRBV10-2
TGTGCCAGCAGAACGAAGGGGACCTACGAGCAGTACTTC,CASRTKGTYEQYF,once,TRBJ2-7,13,.,TRBV6-5
TGTGCCAGCAGTTACGGGGCTAGCGGGGGTGACATTCAGTACTTC,CASSYGASGGDIQYF,.,TRBJ2-4,15,TRBD2,TRBV6-5
TGTGCCAGCAGTTACAGGGAAGAGGGTGAAAAACTGTTTTTT,CASSYREEGEKLFF,.,TRBJ1-4,14,.,TRBV6-6
TGTGCCAGCAGCTTGGCCGGCAATAATTCACCCCTCCACTTT,CASSLAGNNSPLHF,.,TRBJ1-6,14,.,TRBV5-6
TGTGCCAGCAGTAGGGACCACCAAGAGACCCAGTACTTC,CASSRDHQETQYF,.,TRBJ2-5,13,.,TRBV2
TGTGCCAGCAGCTTGGGGCAGGGGAACATGGGGGGTTTCTTT,CASSLGQGNMGGFF,few,TRBJ1-1,14,.,TRBV7-9
TGTGCCAGCAGCCAAGAGTTCGAGAGGACTAGCGGTTCCTACGAGCAGTACTTC,CASSQEFERTSGSYEQYF,.,TRBJ2-7,18,TRBD2,TRBV3-1/TRBV3-2
TGTGCCAGCAGCTTAATAGCCGAGGATACGCAGTATTTT,CASSLIAEDTQYF,.,TRBJ2-3,13,.,TRBV13
TGCGCCAGCAGTGGACTAGCGGGCCAAGAGACCCAGTACTTC,CASSGLAGQETQYF,.,TRBJ2-5,14,TRBD2,TRBV10-2
TGTGCCAGCAGCTTCGGGACATCTGCTAACTATGGCTACACCTTC,CASSFGTSANYGYTF,.,TRBJ1-2,15,.,TRBV7-8
TGTGCCAGCAGCTTCTTGGGTCCCAACACTGAAGCTTTCTTT,CASSFLGPNTEAFF,.,TRBJ1-1,14,.,TRBV13
TGTGCCAGCAGTTCTGGAGGGGGGCGAAGGCGCTATGGCTACACCTTC,CASSSGGGRRRYGYTF,few,TRBJ1-2,16,.,TRBV27
TGTGCCAGCAGTGACAGGGGGGAGCTCCACTATGGCTACACCTTC,CASSDRGELHYGYTF,.,TRBJ1-2,15,TRBD1,TRBV6-1
TGTGCCAGCAGCCCCCCGGGACTAGCGGACACAGATACGCAGTATTTT,CASSPPGLADTDTQYF,.,TRBJ2-3,16,TRBD2,TRBV7-9
TGTGCCAGTCTCCAGGTAGGGGCTCGCAATGAGCAGTTCTTC,CASLQVGARNEQFF,.,TRBJ2-1,14,.,TRBV19
TGTGCCAGCAGTATAGGACTAGCGGGTAAAGAGACCCAGTACTTC,CASSIGLAGKETQYF,.,TRBJ2-5,15,TRBD2,TRBV2
TGTGCCAGCAGTTACCCAGGGATAGGGAACATTCAGTACTTC,CASSYPGIGNIQYF,.,TRBJ2-4,14,.,TRBV6-2/TRBV6-3
TGCAGCGTGGGAAATACTGAAGCTTTCTTT,CSVGNTEAFF,.,TRBJ1-1,10,.,TRBV29-1
TGTGCCAGCTCACCACCGGCAGGAAGCTCCTACAATGAGCAGTTCTTC,CASSPPAGSSYNEQFF,once,TRBJ2-1,16,.,TRBV18
TGTGCCAGCAGCCAAGCCCACTCCCTAGCGGGGGGGAACAATGAGCAGTTCTTC,CASSQAHSLAGGNNEQFF,.,TRBJ2-1,18,TRBD2,TRBV3-1/TRBV3-2
TGTGCCAGCAGCTTAGGGGGCCCAGATACGCAGTATTTT,CASSLGGPDTQYF,.,TRBJ2-3,13,.,TRBV7-9
TGCGCCAGCAGCCAAGATTTGGGGGCTATAAGGCCCCAGCATTTT,CASSQDLGAIRPQHF,.,TRBJ1-5,15,.,TRBV4-1
TGTGCCAGCTCACCCGACCGCCGGACACCCAATTCACCCCTCCACTTT,CASSPDRRTPNSPLHF,.,TRBJ1-6,16,.,TRBV18
TGTGCCAGCAGCACCGGGAACTTCGAGCAGTACTTC,CASSTGNFEQYF,.,TRBJ2-7,12,.,TRBV7-9
TGTGCCAGCAGTTACTCGGCAGGGAACACTGAAGCTTTCTTT,CASSYSAGNTEAFF,.,TRBJ1-1,14,.,TRBV6-2/TRBV6-3
TGTGCCAGCACATCATCGGGCTCTGGGGCCAACGTCCTGACTTTC,CASTSSGSGANVLTF,.,TRBJ2-6,15,.,TRBV6-5
TGTGCCAGCAGTGATGGAGACAGTGTAGCCAAAAACATTCAGTACTTC,CASSDGDSVAKNIQYF,.,TRBJ2-4,16,.,TRBV25-1
TGTGCCAGCAGCCAAGATTTAGAGGGAGGGGACTACGAGCAGTACTTC,CASSQDLEGGDYEQYF,.,TRBJ2-7,16,TRBD2,TRBV4-2
TGTGCCAGCAGCCCGGGACAGGAGAGCGAGCAGTACTTC,CASSPGQESEQYF,.,TRBJ2-7,13,TRBD1,TRBV11-3
TGTGCCAGCAGCCCCCCGCTAAGGGGCGCAGTTTTAGCTAACACCGGGGAGCTGTTTTTT,CASSPPLRGAVLANTGELFF,.,TRBJ2-2,20,.,TRBV9
TGTGCCAGCAGCTTGGATCGGGACAGGCCGTTCACCGGGGAGCTGTTTTTT,CASSLDRDRPFTGELFF,.,TRBJ2-2,17,TRBD1,TRBV5-5
TGCAGTGCGTCCCAGGGCTACGAGCAGTACTTC,CSASQGYEQYF,.,TRBJ2-7,11,.,TRBV20-1
TGTGCCAGCAGCGCCTCAGGAAAGAACACCGGGGAGCTGTTTTTT,CASSASGKNTGELFF,once,TRBJ2-2,15,.,TRBV9
TGTGCCAGCAGTGAATTTAAGGGTTCACCCCTCCACTTT,CASSEFKGSPLHF,.,TRBJ1-6,13,.,TRBV27
TGCGCCAGCAGTGCTCGGGGCGTGACTGAAGCTTTCTTT,CASSARGVTEAFF,.,TRBJ1-1,13,.,TRBV4-1
TGTGCCAGCAGCCAAGGCGGCGGGGCCACCGGGGAGCTGTTTTTT,CASSQGGGATGELFF,.,TRBJ2-2,15,.,TRBV4-2
TGTGCCAGCAGCGCAACACTAGCGGGGGCTTTTAGCTCCTACAATGAGCAGTTCTTC,CASSATLAGAFSSYNEQFF,once,TRBJ2-1,19,TRBD2,TRBV9
TGTGCCAGCAGCCAAGTTGGGGGGGCCTACAATGAGCAGTTCTTC,CASSQVGGAYNEQFF,.,TRBJ2-1,15,TRBD2,TRBV3-1/TRBV3-2
TGTGCCAGCAGTTCTGTTCCGGGACAGCCCAATGAAAAACTGTTTTTT,CASSSVPGQPNEKLFF,once,TRBJ1-4,16,TRBD1,TRBV6-5
TGTGCCAGCAAGTACCGCGGGGGGTTCCAAGAGACCCAGTACTTC,CASKYRGGFQETQYF,.,TRBJ2-5,15,TRBD2,TRBV6-6
TGTGCCAGCTCACTTCGGGACACAAATGGCTACACCTTC,CASSLRDTNGYTF,once,TRBJ1-2,13,.,TRBV18
TGTGCCAGCAGCGTAGCTTTGCAGCGGACAGGGTACTATGGCTACACCTTC,CASSVALQRTGYYGYTF,.,TRBJ1-2,17,TRBD1,TRBV9
TGTGCCAGCAGCTTAAGGTCCAGCCGGGAGACCCAGTACTTC,CASSLRSSRETQYF,once,TRBJ2-5,14,.,TRBV11-1
TGTGCCAGCAGAGGTGGGGACTATGGCTACACCTTC,CASRGGDYGYTF,.,TRBJ1-2,12,.,TRBV2
TGTGCCAGCAGTGAAGGGGGTCAGCCCCAGCATTTT,CASSEGGQPQHF,.,TRBJ1-5,12,.,TRBV6-1
TGTGCCAGCAGCTTTCGACAGGGGTTTAGGGAGAACACTGAAGCTTTCTTT,CASSFRQGFRENTEAFF,.,TRBJ1-1,17,TRBD1,TRBV5-5
TGCGCCAGCAGTGGGCGGGCAGGCCGGGGGTCAGACACTGAAGCTTTCTTT,CASSGRAGRGSDTEAFF,few,TRBJ1-1,17,.,TRBV10-1
TGCAGCGCCCTTGGACACTTGTCAAAGGGCTACACCTTC,CSALGHLSKGYTF,.,TRBJ1-2,13,.,TRBV29-1
TGTGCCAGCAGCAAAGAAAGGGGGAATTCACCCCTCCACTTT,CASSKERGNSPLHF,few,TRBJ1-6,14,.,TRBV27
TGCGCCAGCAGCCCGCAGGGACAGGGGGTCACTGAAGCTTTCTTT,CASSPQGQGVTEAFF,few,TRBJ1-1,15,TRBD1,TRBV4-1
TGTGCCAGCAGGGTTGACAGGGTAACTGGAAACACCATATATTTT,CASRVDRVTGNTIYF,.,TRBJ1-3,15,TRBD1,TRBV7-8
TGTGCCAGCAGCTTACAGCTGTTGCGGCGGGGGAACACTGAAGCTTTCTTT,CASSLQLLRRGNTEAFF,.,TRBJ1-1,17,.,TRBV7-2
TGTGCCAGCAGCACCCGGGGGGCTGGAAACACCATATATTTT,CASSTRGAGNTIYF,.,TRBJ1-3,14,.,TRBV11-2
TGTGCCAGCAGTTTCGGGCTATCGGCCGTCCTGACTTTC,CASSFGLSAVLTF,once,TRBJ2-6,13,.,TRBV27
TGTGCCAGCAGCTTAGTTTTAGGGTCTAACTATGGCTACACCTTC,CASSLVLGSNYGYTF,.,TRBJ1-2,15,.,TRBV7-9
TGTGCTAGTGGTGCGGCATCGAGGGACAATGAGCAGTTCTTC,CASGAASRDNEQFF,.,TRBJ2-1,14,.,TRBV12-5